Listed below are T cell receptor beta chains from one sample, sequenced in a study of shared clonotypes between healthy human individuals. Repertoires were generated with immunoSEQ multiplex PCR, while TCRdb's copy carries only in-frame clones and drops some. The table lists about 2.4 million clones, more than 85% of them singletons. The sample taken for sequencing was naive CD4+ T cells from PBMCs. The receptors were gathered from a man aged 18 to 29 in good health. Some clones in this sample may be carry-over from other donors' samples. CDR3s include the opening cysteine and the closing phenylalanine or tryptophan. A D gene is named only where the DNA matches it firmly. Some rows mark clone size as missing; the rest say once, few, many or name a class of expanded clone.

V gene: TRBV18
J gene: TRBJ2-7
clone size: NA
D gene: TRBD2
CDR3 protein: CASYFSSGSRGEQYF
CDR3 DNA: TGTGCCAGCTATTTCTCTAGCGGGAGCCGCGGCGAGCAGTACTTC

V gene: TRBV4-1
J gene: TRBJ2-3
clone size: NA
D gene: NA
CDR3 protein: CASRVVAVISTDTQYF
CDR3 DNA: TGCGCCAGCAGGGTAGTGGCGGTCATAAGCACAGATACGCAGTATTTT

V gene: TRBV5-4
J gene: TRBJ2-7
clone size: once
D gene: TRBD2
CDR3 protein: CASSFSGRTHEQYF
CDR3 DNA: TGTGCCAGCAGCTTTAGCGGGAGGACCCACGAGCAGTACTTC

V gene: TRBV28
J gene: TRBJ1-1
clone size: few
D gene: NA
CDR3 protein: CASSLGGGNTEAFF
CDR3 DNA: TGTGCCAGCAGTTTGGGGGGAGGAAACACTGAAGCTTTCTTT

V gene: TRBV25-1
J gene: TRBJ1-4
clone size: NA
D gene: TRBD1
CDR3 protein: CASGGQREKLFF
CDR3 DNA: TGTGCCAGCGGGGGACAGCGTGAAAAACTGTTTTTT

V gene: TRBV7-2
J gene: TRBJ1-2
clone size: NA
D gene: NA
CDR3 protein: CASSPTPGFESSYTF
CDR3 DNA: TGTGCCAGCAGCCCGACCCCCGGGTTTGAGTCTAGCTACACCTTC

V gene: TRBV7-2
J gene: TRBJ1-2
clone size: NA
D gene: NA
CDR3 protein: CASSLARGIGYTF
CDR3 DNA: TGTGCCAGCAGCTTAGCTAGAGGGATCGGCTACACCTTC

V gene: TRBV5-1
J gene: TRBJ2-3
clone size: NA
D gene: NA
CDR3 protein: CASSSSVPTDTQYF
CDR3 DNA: TGCGCCAGCAGCTCGTCGGTCCCCACAGATACGCAGTATTTT

V gene: TRBV29-1
J gene: TRBJ1-1
clone size: NA
D gene: NA
CDR3 protein: CSVERLLGPEAFF
CDR3 DNA: TGCAGCGTTGAGAGGTTGCTAGGCCCTGAAGCTTTCTTT

V gene: TRBV7-2
J gene: TRBJ2-3
clone size: few
D gene: NA
CDR3 protein: CASSLGIGTIRTDTQYF
CDR3 DNA: TGTGCCAGCAGCTTAGGGATCGGGACCATACGCACAGATACGCAGTATTTT

V gene: TRBV4-1
J gene: TRBJ1-3
clone size: once
D gene: TRBD1
CDR3 protein: CASSPGTGGYSGNTIYF
CDR3 DNA: TGCGCCAGCAGCCCCGGTACAGGGGGCTACTCTGGAAACACCATATATTTT

V gene: TRBV7-9
J gene: TRBJ2-1
clone size: NA
D gene: TRBD2
CDR3 protein: CASSLAGGPSREQFF
CDR3 DNA: TGTGCCAGCAGCTTGGCGGGAGGGCCGTCTAGGGAGCAGTTCTTC

V gene: TRBV5-5
J gene: TRBJ2-2
clone size: NA
D gene: NA
CDR3 protein: CASSDPPTELFF
CDR3 DNA: TGTGCCAGCAGCGACCCGCCCACGGAGCTGTTTTTT

V gene: TRBV7-3
J gene: TRBJ2-1
clone size: NA
D gene: TRBD2
CDR3 protein: CASSLIRSGSDNEQFF
CDR3 DNA: TGTGCCAGCAGCTTAATTCGCAGCGGGAGTGACAATGAGCAGTTCTTC

V gene: TRBV5-1
J gene: TRBJ1-2
clone size: NA
D gene: NA
CDR3 protein: CASSLGRRANYGYTF
CDR3 DNA: TGCGCCAGCAGCTTGGGGAGGAGGGCAAATTATGGCTACACCTTC

V gene: TRBV2
J gene: TRBJ2-7
clone size: NA
D gene: NA
CDR3 protein: CASRPDTPYEQYF
CDR3 DNA: TGTGCCAGCAGGCCAGACACTCCCTACGAGCAGTACTTC

V gene: TRBV11-2
J gene: TRBJ2-5
clone size: NA
D gene: NA
CDR3 protein: CASSLYRLRQQETQYF
CDR3 DNA: TGTGCCAGCAGCTTATACAGGTTACGGCAGCAAGAGACCCAGTACTTC

V gene: TRBV4-3
J gene: TRBJ2-2
clone size: NA
D gene: TRBD2
CDR3 protein: CASRTSGNTGELFF
CDR3 DNA: TGCGCCAGCAGGACTAGCGGGAACACCGGGGAGCTGTTTTTT

V gene: TRBV18
J gene: TRBJ2-2
clone size: NA
D gene: NA
CDR3 protein: CASSLISGTTGELFF
CDR3 DNA: TGTGCCAGCTCACTGATCTCAGGCACCACCGGGGAGCTGTTTTTT

V gene: TRBV23-1
J gene: TRBJ2-7
clone size: NA
D gene: NA
CDR3 protein: CASKSGRDTKRLYEQYF
CDR3 DNA: TGCGCCAGCAAATCTGGCAGGGACACAAAAAGACTCTACGAGCAGTACTTC

V gene: TRBV9
J gene: TRBJ2-7
clone size: NA
D gene: TRBD1
CDR3 protein: CASSAWDRGSGSYEQYF
CDR3 DNA: TGTGCCAGCTCGGCCTGGGACAGGGGGTCTGGTTCTTACGAGCAGTACTTC

V gene: TRBV2
J gene: TRBJ2-5
clone size: NA
D gene: TRBD1
CDR3 protein: CASSGTGVKGQETQYF
CDR3 DNA: TGTGCCAGCAGCGGGACAGGGGTGAAGGGGCAAGAGACCCAGTACTTC